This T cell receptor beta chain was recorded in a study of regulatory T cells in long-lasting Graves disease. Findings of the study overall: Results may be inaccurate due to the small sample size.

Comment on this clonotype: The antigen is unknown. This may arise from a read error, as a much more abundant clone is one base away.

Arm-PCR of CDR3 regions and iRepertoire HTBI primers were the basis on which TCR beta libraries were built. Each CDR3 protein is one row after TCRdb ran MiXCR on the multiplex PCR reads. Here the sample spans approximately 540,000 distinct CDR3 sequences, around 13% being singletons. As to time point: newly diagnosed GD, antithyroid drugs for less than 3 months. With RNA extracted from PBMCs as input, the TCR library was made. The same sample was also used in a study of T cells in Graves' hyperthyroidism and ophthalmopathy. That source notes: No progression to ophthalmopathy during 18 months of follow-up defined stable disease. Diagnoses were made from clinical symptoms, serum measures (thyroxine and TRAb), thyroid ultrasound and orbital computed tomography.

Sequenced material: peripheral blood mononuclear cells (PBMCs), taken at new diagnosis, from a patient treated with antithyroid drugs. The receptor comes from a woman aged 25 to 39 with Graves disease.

This CDR3 reads CASRPLGQPQRF. The CDR3 DNA follows: TGTGCCAGCAGACCGTTGGGTCAGCCCCAGCGTTTT. V is TRBV28 and J is TRBJ1-5, with unresolved D. CDR3 length: 12 amino acids. The germline gives CDR1 MDHEN, CDR2 SYDVKM.